This is a list of T cell receptor beta chains from one sample in a study of T cells in Graves' hyperthyroidism and ophthalmopathy. Via MiXCR, TCRdb re-called the multiplex PCR reads, giving one row per CDR3 protein. Of over 500,000 distinct CDR3 sequences in the sample, around 15% were seen once. The specimen sequenced was blood. These receptors all come from a woman younger than 45 with Graves' ophthalmopathy. CDR3s include the opening cysteine and the closing phenylalanine or tryptophan. The order of the fields is CDR3 length, J gene, clone size, V gene, D gene, CDR3 protein, CDR3 DNA. D genes are given only for firm matches. The size of a clone is reported for some rows only, either as once, few or many, or as a class for expanded clones.

15	TRBJ1-1	-	TRBV4-3	TRBD1	CASSQDAGGNTEAFF	TGCGCCAGCAGCCAAGATGCAGGGGGGAACACTGAAGCTTTCTTT
15	TRBJ2-3	many	TRBV7-2	-	CASSLERSSTDTQYF	TGTGCCAGCAGCTTAGAACGATCTAGCACAGATACGCAGTATTTT
14	TRBJ2-2	-	TRBV20-1	TRBD2	CSAKLAGNTGELFF	TGCAGTGCCAAACTAGCGGGGAACACCGGGGAGCTGTTTTTT
18	TRBJ2-7	few	TRBV5-1	TRBD2	CASSLAGGLAGRIYEQYF	TGCGCCAGCAGCTTGGCTGGTGGACTAGCGGGAAGGATCTACGAGCAGTACTTC
14	TRBJ2-5	many	TRBV7-2	-	CASSLGHLKETQYF	TGTGCCAGCAGCTTAGGGCACTTAAAAGAGACCCAGTACTTC
16	TRBJ1-4	many	TRBV5-1	-	CASSLQGNRANEKLFF	TGCGCCAGCAGCTTGCAAGGGAATCGGGCTAATGAAAAACTGTTTTTT
15	TRBJ2-7	-	TRBV9	-	CASSVESSAPEKQYF	TGTGCCAGCAGCGTAGAATCCAGCGCCCCCGAGAAGCAGTACTTC
19	TRBJ2-2	few	TRBV7-3	TRBD2	CASSFLPSGRALSTGELFF	TGTGCCAGCAGCTTCCTCCCTAGCGGGAGGGCTCTTAGCACCGGGGAGCTGTTTTTT
16	TRBJ2-1	-	TRBV4-2	TRBD2	CASSRHTSGSNNEQFF	TGTGCCAGCAGCCGCCATACTAGCGGGAGTAACAATGAGCAGTTCTTC
13	TRBJ1-5	many	TRBV20-1	-	CSAKVGPGQPQHF	TGCAGTGCTAAGGTCGGTCCGGGTCAGCCCCAGCATTTT
19	TRBJ2-1	few	TRBV5-4	TRBD2	CASSPGTSGGWSSYNEQFF	TGTGCCAGCAGCCCCGGGACTAGCGGGGGGTGGAGCTCCTACAATGAGCAGTTCTTC